The 5 T cell receptor beta chains in this list originate from one sample, sequenced in a study of tumor-infiltrating lymphocytes in primary liver carcinoma. The source of the blood RNA was unsorted whole blood, and germline DNA was extracted as well. From roughly 470 ng total RNA, TCR beta cDNA was generated with a primer in the constant region. Construction of TCR beta libraries relied on three successive nested multiplex PCR rounds employing slightly modified ARM-PCR. PCR rounds one and two used TRBV1-TRBV30 forward primers with a C-beta reverse primer for about 11 cycles each. TCRdb reanalysed the multiplex PCR reads using MiXCR and keeps one entry per CDR3 protein. The repertoire has about 180,000 distinct CDR3 sequences, 50% to 75% of them found once; the top ten carry less than 75%. The sample was peripheral blood. The source of these receptors is a middle-aged man with primary liver carcinoma and hepatitis B virus infection.

This clonotype has just a few counts. The V gene is TRBV6-1, the J gene TRBJ2-1; 9 bases map to TRBD2. CDR3 length: 17 amino acids. With 1 base clipped from V and 2 bases from J, the junction kept 6 bases outside the gene matches. The germline V gene encodes CDR1 MNHNS and CDR2 SASEGT. The CDR3 sequence is CASSEELAGNPYNEQFF. The CDR3 nucleotides are TGTGCCAGCAGTGAAGAACTAGCGGGCAACCCCTACAATGAGCAGTTCTTC.

The rearrangement uses TRBV24-1 and TRBJ1-3; D is unclear. CDR1 is KGHDR and CDR2 is SFDVKD in the germline V gene. Trimming removed 5 bases from V and 0 bases from J, with 7 bases in between. There are 14 residues in the CDR3. The CDR3 region is CATSAGSSGNTIYF. CDR3 nucleotide sequence: TGTGCCACCAGTGCGGGGTCCTCTGGAAACACCATATATTTT.

The chain joins TRBV6-5 to TRBJ1-2; a possible D gene is TRBD1 (6 bases). The CDR3 runs to 15 residues. Germline CDR1 reads MNHEY; CDR2 reads SVGAGI. Trimming pared 8 bases from V and 5 bases from J, leaving 21 bases between. The DNA of the CDR3 is TGTGCCAGCGGGGGTCCGGGACACATAAATTATGGCTACACCTTC. It is translated as CASGGPGHINYGYTF.

This clonotype was recorded only once. At one of its ends the junction is not consistent with the germline gene, which may arise from a read error. V is TRBV7-9 and J is TRBJ1-1, with D maybe TRBD1 (5 bases). This CDR3 comprises 14 residues. Germline CDR1 is SEHNR and CDR2 is FQNEAQ (reference sequence). In DNA form, the CDR3 reads TGTGCCAGGAGCTTAGTTGGGGGGAACACTGAAGCTTTCTTT. This codes for CARSLVGGNTEAFF.

The gene calls are TRBV6-1 and TRBJ2-1; 13 bases fit TRBD2. This CDR3 comprises 19 residues. The ends lost 10 bases at V and 9 bases at J; junction bases unmatched: 24. Germline V gene sequence: CDR1 MNHNS, CDR2 SASEGT. In DNA form, the CDR3 reads TGTGCCAACAGAGAAAGAGAACCCGGGACTAGCGGGGACGGGCTTGAGCAGTTCTTC. This encodes CANREREPGTSGDGLEQFF.